A single sample gave rise to the 28 T cell receptor beta chains below, sequenced in a study of radiation and T cells in renal cell carcinoma. Time point given: blood 2 weeks post-SBRT. Treatment here: 15 Gy SBRT to primary tumor, nephrectomy 4 weeks later. Clones were read by immunoSEQ multiplex PCR, and TCRdb kept only the in-frame ones, dropping some. There are some 120,000 clones in the sample; about 88% occur only once, and 5.8% lies in the top ten. The sequenced sample was blood, obtained from a patient whose treatment included radiotherapy and nephrectomy. These receptor sequences come from an older woman with renal cell carcinoma.

DNA for the CDR3: TGTGCCAGCAGCGTAACGTCGGGGGGTTCGTACCAAGAGACCCAGTACTTC. Its translation: CASSVTSGGSYQETQYF. The chain uses TRBV9 and TRBJ2-5; 7 positions match TRBD2. CDR3 length equals 17 residues. Germline V gene sequence: CDR1 SGDLS, CDR2 YYNGEE. The V segment lost 1 base and the J segment 0 bases; nucleotides outside the gene matches: 9.

Only one count was recorded for this clone. This chain links TRBV6-1 with TRBJ2-5; 7 bases are a match to TRBD1. Germline values: CDR1 MNHNS, CDR2 SASEGT. The CDR3 has 15 residues. The trim removed 7 bases at V and 0 bases at J, leaving 8 bases unmatched. CDR3 sequence: CASTVGQTNQETQYF. The CDR3 DNA reads as TGTGCCAGCACTGTGGGACAGACAAACCAAGAGACCCAGTACTTC.

This clone was counted between two and nine times. The V and J genes are TRBV7-3 and TRBJ1-1, with 7 bases that match TRBD1. Unmatched junction bases numbered 1, after V lost 2 bases and J lost 4 bases. CDR1 SGHTA and CDR2 FQGTGA come from the germline V gene. The CDR3 consists of 13 residues. CDR3 sequence: CASSLDRVTEAFF. As DNA, the CDR3 is TGTGCCAGCAGCTTAGACAGGGTCACTGAAGCTTTCTTT.

This chain connects TRBV7-2 to TRBJ1-5, with 9 bases identical to TRBD1. CDR3 length equals 14 residues. Trimming removed 5 bases from V and 7 bases from J; junction bases left unmatched: 6. The germline gives CDR1 SGHTA, CDR2 FQGNSA. The DNA of the CDR3 is TGTGCCAGCAGCCAAGGGACAGGGAGACAGCCCCAGCATTTT. Amino acid sequence: CASSQGTGRQPQHF.

This clone was detected only once. The CDR3 region has the DNA TGTGCCAGCAGTCACCAAAGTATCTCTGGGGCCAACGTCCTGACTTTC. This codes for CASSHQSISGANVLTF. The chain couples TRBV28 to TRBJ2-6; D is uncertain. CDR3 length equals 16 residues. V was trimmed by 5 bases and J by 0 bases, leaving 11 bases between them. Germline V gives CDR1 MDHEN, CDR2 SYDVKM.

Written as DNA, the CDR3 is TGTGCCAGCAGCCTTACGCAGGGAAACGGCTACACCTTC. This encodes CASSLTQGNGYTF. The chain joins TRBV5-8 to TRBJ1-2; maybe TRBD1 (5 bases). CDR3 length equals 13 residues. V was shortened by 4 bases and J by 8 bases, with 15 bases between the two germline ends. Per the germline V gene, CDR1 is SGHTS and CDR2 is YDEGEE. The whole variable domain, remainder taken from reference TRBV5-8 and TRBJ1-2, is EAGVTQSPTHLIKTRGQQATLRCSPISGHTSVYWYQQALGLGLQFLLWYDEGEERNRGNFPPRFSGRQFPNYSSELNVNALELEDSALYLCASSLTQGNGYTFGSGTRLTVV.

The rearrangement joins TRBV5-5 to TRBJ1-2, with TRBD1 as a possible D gene (6 bases). The CDR3 has 14 amino acids. CDR1 SGHKS and CDR2 YYEKEE come from the germline V gene (reference sequence). V dropped 5 bases and J dropped 7 bases, with 18 bases sitting between them. The chain's CDR3 is CASSFYDRSGGYTF. In nucleotides, the CDR3 is TGTGCCAGCAGTTTCTACGACAGGTCCGGTGGCTACACCTTC.

The chain has TRBV5-1 and TRBJ2-7; possible D gene TRBD2, 6 bases. The CDR3 covers 12 residues. The germline V gene has CDR1 SGHRS and CDR2 YFSETQ. V shed 7 bases and J shed 2 bases, with 10 bases lying between them. CDR3 residues: CASRDSTYEQYF. In DNA form, the CDR3 reads TGCGCCAGCCGGGACTCAACCTACGAGCAGTACTTC.

The chain recombines TRBV7-2 with TRBJ2-2; no clear D gene. V lost 0 bases and J lost 1, with 3 bases in between. CDR1 is SGHTA and CDR2 is FQGNSA in the germline V gene. This CDR3 has 14 residues. The CDR3, as DNA: TGTGCCAGCAGCTTAGCGGTGAACACCGGGGAGCTGTTTTTT. It translates to CASSLAVNTGELFF.

The genes are TRBV6-6 and TRBJ1-2, with D perhaps TRBD1 (5 bases). Germline V gene sequence: CDR1 MNHNY, CDR2 SVGAGI (reference sequence). This CDR3 spans 13 amino acids. Deletions cut 6 bases from V and 8 bases from J, with 16 bases between. CDR3 protein: CASRPQGGEGYTF. CDR3 nucleotides: TGTGCCAGCAGGCCGCAGGGCGGTGAAGGCTACACCTTC.

The chain links TRBV9 to TRBJ1-4; D is uncertain. This CDR3 has 14 residues. Germline CDR1 reads SGDLS; CDR2 reads YYNGEE. The V end was cut by 0 bases, the J end by 5 bases, with 8 bases between. CDR3 region: CASSVGRRNEKLFF. For the CDR3, the DNA is TGTGCCAGCAGCGTAGGCAGGAGAAATGAAAAACTGTTTTTT.

The chain carries TRBV2 and TRBJ1-2; TRBD1 matches 7 bases. Germline CDR1 is SNHLY and CDR2 is FYNNEI. CDR3 length: 13 residues. Trimming removed 8 bases from V and 4 bases from J; junction bases left unmatched: 7. The CDR3 loop reads CASPRTGVYGYTF. In nucleotides, the CDR3 is TGTGCCAGCCCCCGGACAGGAGTCTATGGCTACACCTTC.

The chain combines TRBV28 with TRBJ1-2, with D tentatively TRBD1 (5 bases). V shed 7 bases and J shed 4 bases, with 16 bases lying between them. CDR3 length equals 14 residues. CDR1 and CDR2 (germline): MDHEN, SYDVKM. Written as DNA, the CDR3 is TGTGCCAGCAAATTCATTATGGGGACCTATGGCTACACCTTC. Its translation is CASKFIMGTYGYTF.

The V gene is TRBV7-3, the J gene TRBJ1-6; a weak D match, TRBD1 (6 bases). Germline V CDR1 and CDR2: SGHTA, FQGTGA. This CDR3 has 15 amino acids. Trimming shortened V by 5 bases and J by 3 bases, and 11 bases separated the two germline ends. The CDR3 region has the DNA TGTGCCAGCAGCAAGGGGACATACTATAATTCACCCCTCCACTTT. This encodes CASSKGTYYNSPLHF.

The gene calls are TRBV6-1 and TRBJ2-2, with 11 nucleotides matching TRBD2. Losses at the gene ends were 3 bases for V and 5 bases for J; bases not matched to a gene: 8. CDR3 length: 17 amino acids. CDR1 and CDR2 (germline): MNHNS, SASEGT. The CDR3 spells CASSDIAGGRWTGELFF. The CDR3 DNA reads as TGTGCCAGCAGTGATATAGCGGGGGGGCGATGGACCGGGGAGCTGTTTTTT.

This clone was detected a few times. This chain links TRBV30 with TRBJ1-1; D unclear. Germline CDR1 and CDR2: GTSNPN and SVGIG (reference sequence). The V end was cut by 8 bases, the J end by 5 bases, with 15 bases between. CDR3 length: 12 residues. The CDR3 region has the DNA TGTGCCCGACACCCCTCCGGGACTGAAGCTTTCTTT. Encoded protein: CARHPSGTEAFF.

V and J are TRBV7-6 and TRBJ2-3, with 8 nucleotides matching TRBD1. V shed 3 bases, J shed 5 bases, and the junction held 1 base outside the gene matches. Germline V gives CDR1 SGHVS, CDR2 FNYEAQ. The CDR3 sequence is 13 residues long. This CDR3 reads CASSFGQGDTQYF. The CDR3 nucleotides read TGTGCCAGCAGCTTTGGACAGGGAGATACGCAGTATTTT.

The V and J genes are TRBV9 and TRBJ1-6, with D tentatively TRBD1 (5 bases). V was cut by 5 bases and J by 6 bases, with 12 bases left in between. Per germline, CDR1 SGDLS and CDR2 YYNGEE. The CDR3 runs to 14 residues. CDR3 region: CASRTGTPNSPLHF. CDR3 bases: TGTGCCAGCAGAACCGGGACCCCTAATTCACCCCTCCACTTT.

V usage is TRBV5-1 and J usage is TRBJ2-3; TRBD2 matches 8 bases. Trimming removed 6 bases from V and 2 bases from J; junction bases left unmatched: 8. The germline V gene has CDR1 SGHRS and CDR2 YFSETQ. This CDR3 is 15 amino acids long. Here the CDR3 DNA reads TGCGCCAGCACTCAGCGGGGGAGTTCCACAGATACGCAGTATTTT. This encodes CASTQRGSSTDTQYF.

The chain uses TRBV5-5 and TRBJ1-1; TRBD1 matches at 8 bases. This CDR3 is 15 amino acids long. Germline trimming cut 0 bases from V and 1 base from J; bases unmatched to any gene: 2. Per germline, CDR1 SGHKS and CDR2 YYEKEE (reference sequence). CDR3 region: CASSLGDRRNTEAFF. The CDR3 DNA reads as TGTGCCAGCAGCTTGGGGGACAGGCGGAACACTGAAGCTTTCTTT. The complete variable domain, with remaining parts taken from reference TRBV5-5 and TRBJ1-1, reads DAGVTQSPTHLIKTRGQQVTLRCSPISGHKSVSWYQQVLGQGPQFIFQYYEKEERGRGNFPDRFSARQFPNYSSELNVNALLLGDSALYLCASSLGDRRNTEAFFGQGTRLTVV.

This clone was detected a few times. The V gene is TRBV5-1, the J gene TRBJ1-2; D is unclear. This CDR3 is 13 amino acids long. The V and J ends lost 2 bases and 1 base respectively, with 6 bases between them. Germline loops: CDR1 SGHRS, CDR2 YFSETQ. The CDR3 DNA reads TGCGCCAGCAGCTTTGACAATAACTATGGCTACACCTTC. Translating gives CASSFDNNYGYTF.

V is TRBV18 and J is TRBJ1-5; no clear D gene. The CDR3 contains 14 residues. V lost 2 bases to trimming and J lost 3 bases, with 8 bases between them. Germline V gives CDR1 KGHSH, CDR2 LQKENI. CDR3 bases: TGTGCCAGCTCACCAATGAGCTTCAATCAGCCCCAGCATTTT. Protein product: CASSPMSFNQPQHF.

This clone was recorded once. The chain carries TRBV7-2 and TRBJ1-1, with D uncertain. Germline V CDR1 and CDR2: SGHTA, FQGNSA. Trimming cost V 8 bases and J 6 bases, with 10 bases left between them. The CDR3 is made up of 11 amino acids. Here the CDR3 DNA reads TGTGCCAGCTTTAAGTTCTCTGAAGCTTTCTTT. It yields the protein CASFKFSEAFF.

The gene calls are TRBV5-6 and TRBJ1-4; D may be TRBD1 (5 bases). The CDR3 loop spans 14 amino acids. Trimming pared 6 bases from V and 8 bases from J, leaving 17 bases between. CDR1 is SGHDT and CDR2 is YYEEEE in the germline V gene. The DNA for the CDR3 is TGTGCCAGCAACTCAGGGTCGTTAACCGAAAAACTGTTTTTT. It translates to CASNSGSLTEKLFF.

The gene calls are TRBV7-8 and TRBJ2-1, with 9 positions matching TRBD1. The CDR3 runs 14 residues. The V gene end was trimmed by 5 bases and the J gene end by 5 bases; junction bases not matched to a gene: 4. CDR1 SGHVS and CDR2 FQNEAQ come from the germline V gene. The CDR3 sequence is CASSRDRVNNEQFF. DNA for the CDR3: TGTGCCAGCAGCCGGGACAGGGTGAACAATGAGCAGTTCTTC.

The V and J genes are TRBV5-1 and TRBJ2-5; TRBD1 aligns across 8 bases. The CDR3 has 14 amino acids. CDR1 is SGHRS and CDR2 is YFSETQ in the germline V gene. Trimming at V came to 4 bases and at J to 5 bases, leaving 7 bases not matched to a gene. Written as DNA, the CDR3 is TGCGCCAGCAGCCCGACAGGGGTCGGGGAGACCCAGTACTTC. This gives the protein CASSPTGVGETQYF. Using reference TRBV5-1 and TRBJ2-5 for the parts outside the CDR3, the full variable domain is KAGVTQTPRYLIKTRGQQVTLSCSPISGHRSVSWYQQTPGQGLQFLFEYFSETQRNKGNFPGRFSGRQFSNSRSEMNVSTLELGDSALYLCASSPTGVGETQYFGPGTRLLVL.

The rearrangement uses TRBV4-3 and TRBJ2-1, with TRBD2 as a possible D gene (6 bases). Trimming stripped 2 bases from V and 2 bases from J, with 10 bases between. This CDR3 region has 15 residues. The germline gives CDR1 LGHNA, CDR2 YSLEER. Here the CDR3 DNA reads TGCGCCAGCAGCCAACTGGGGGGTGCCTACAATGAGCAGTTCTTC. Protein product: CASSQLGGAYNEQFF.

The chain combines TRBV9 with TRBJ1-1; D remains unclear. The CDR3 is 16 amino acids. Trimming stripped 4 bases from V and 0 bases from J, with 16 bases between. Germline V gene data show CDR1 as SGDLS and CDR2 as YYNGEE. DNA of the CDR3: TGTGCCAGCAGCTCCTCCTCTCGCGTGATGAACACTGAAGCTTTCTTT. Protein sequence: CASSSSSRVMNTEAFF.